A selection of T cell receptor beta chains follows, all from one sample in a study of T cells in Graves' hyperthyroidism and ophthalmopathy. TCRdb recomputed calls from the multiplex PCR reads with MiXCR, one row per CDR3 protein. Among 350,000 or so distinct CDR3 sequences listed, roughly 18% were seen once. The material sequenced was blood. The receptors derive from a woman aged 40-49 years with Graves' ophthalmopathy. Both conserved end residues are part of each CDR3. The D gene is left open where the match is weak. A clone size is listed for some rows: how often the clone was seen (once, few, many), or a class if it is expanded.

TRBV11-2	TRBJ1-1	NA	many	TGTGCCAGCAGCTTTGACCGTGAAGCTTTCTTT	CASSFDREAFF
TRBV6-2/TRBV6-3	TRBJ2-5	TRBD1	many	TGTGCCAGCAGACCTCTTGACAGGGGGTCGGGGGAGACCCAGTACTTC	CASRPLDRGSGETQYF
TRBV20-1	TRBJ2-2	NA	many	TGCAGTGCTCCCGCCCCCTTTGGCGGGGAGCTGTTTTTT	CSAPAPFGGELFF
TRBV12-3/TRBV12-4	TRBJ1-2	NA	many	TGTGCCAGCTCTTTTGGAGGGCTCGCTTATGGCTACACCTTC	CASSFGGLAYGYTF
TRBV28	TRBJ1-6	TRBD1	many	TGTGCCAGCCTCGACAGGGATTCACCCCTCCACTTT	CASLDRDSPLHF
TRBV6-5	TRBJ1-1	NA	many	TGTGCCAGCAGTTACATGTCAGAAATGAACACTGAAGCTTTCTTT	CASSYMSEMNTEAFF
TRBV6-1	TRBJ2-5	NA	NA	TGTGCCAGCAGAGAGTTGGCTAGCCAGTACTTC	CASRELASQYF
TRBV5-5	TRBJ1-6	TRBD1	many	TGTGCCAGCAGCTTGGGGGGGGCAGGGGGTAATTCACCCCTCCACTTT	CASSLGGAGGNSPLHF
TRBV15	TRBJ1-1	TRBD1	few	TGTGCCACCAGCTTTACAGGGGGCATAGCTTTCTTT	CATSFTGGIAFF
TRBV3-1	TRBJ2-5	TRBD2	many	TGTGCCAGCAGCCCCAGACTAGCGGGAAAGACCCAGTACTTC	CASSPRLAGKTQYF
TRBV5-1	TRBJ1-3	TRBD1	many	TGCGCCAGCAGCTACTGGGATAGTCCGGGACAGGGGGCTGGAAACACCATATATTTT	CASSYWDSPGQGAGNTIYF
TRBV28	TRBJ1-6	NA	NA	TGTGCCAGCTTCTCCGGCGGCGGTTCACCCCTCCACTTT	CASFSGGGSPLHF
TRBV6-1	TRBJ1-1	TRBD1	NA	TGTGCCAGCAGTCTCAACAGGGGCGGGAACACTGAAGCTTTCTTT	CASSLNRGGNTEAFF
TRBV14	TRBJ1-1	NA	many	TGTGCCAGCAGCCGATCCCAATACACTGAAGCTTTCTTT	CASSRSQYTEAFF
TRBV6-4	TRBJ2-2	NA	many	TGTGCCAGCTGCGTCTTCTCTATCTGGGGGGACACCGGGGAGCTGTTTTTT	CASCVFSIWGDTGELFF
TRBV7-3	TRBJ2-7	TRBD1	NA	TGTGCCAGCAGCTTAACGTCGGTAGGGACAGGGTTTTACGAGCAGTACTTC	CASSLTSVGTGFYEQYF
TRBV7-3	TRBJ2-5	NA	many	TGTGCCAGCAGTATAGTGGGACAAGAGACCCAGTACTTC	CASSIVGQETQYF
TRBV19	TRBJ1-5	NA	many	TGTGCCAGTAGTACTCAGACGGGAAGAAATCAGCCCCAGCATTTT	CASSTQTGRNQPQHF
TRBV4-1	TRBJ1-5	TRBD1	many	TGCGCCAGCAGCCGAGAGGGGGCTCGTAATCAGCCCCAGCATTTT	CASSREGARNQPQHF
TRBV7-8	TRBJ1-1	TRBD1	many	TGTGCCGCGGACAGGACCCAGAACACTGAAGCTTTCTTT	CAADRTQNTEAFF
TRBV7-3	TRBJ2-5	TRBD2	many	TGTGCCAGCAGCTTAAGTGGGGAGGGAACACAAGAGACCCAGTACTTC	CASSLSGEGTQETQYF
TRBV30	TRBJ1-3	NA	NA	TGTGCCTGGAGTGTAACCAGGACCCCGGGATCTGGAAACACCATATATTTT	CAWSVTRTPGSGNTIYF
TRBV28	TRBJ2-2	NA	many	TGTGCCAGTGTAGCGGCTAAGAACACCGGGGAGCTGTTTTTT	CASVAAKNTGELFF
TRBV15	TRBJ2-5	TRBD1	NA	TGTGCCACCAGCATCGGTCCAGGGGGAGAAGGGGAAGAGACCCAGTACTTC	CATSIGPGGEGEETQYF
TRBV11-2	TRBJ1-1	NA	NA	TGTGCCAGCAACTCAATTCGGGGGGCGGTCACTGAAGCTTTCTTT	CASNSIRGAVTEAFF
TRBV15	TRBJ2-7	NA	many	TGTGCCACCAGCAGAGATCACGAGCAGTACTTC	CATSRDHEQYF